One T cell receptor (beta chain) is described in this entry. The antigen is undetermined. The sample belongs to a study of blood T cells in healthy people across ages. The CDR3 has 15 residues. Germline trimming cut 4 bases from V and 1 base from J; bases unmatched to any gene: 6. Looked up from germline, CDR1 is SGHDN and CDR2 is FVKESK. The second PCR ran about 6 to 11 cycles with a sample-barcoded 5' primer and J-beta primers. TCRdb processed the 5' RACE reads anew with MiXCR; each CDR3 protein has one entry. The sample yields roughly 680,000 distinct CDR3 sequences, over 45% seen once. Study results and limitations: Across samples, TCR beta diversity tracked strongly with naive T cell percentage. A roughly linear age-dependent decrease characterized TCR beta diversity per million T cells.

The clonotype comes from a woman aged 55-70 years in good health. Material: blood. The genes are TRBV14 and TRBJ1-1, with 7 bases identical to TRBD1. The DNA for the CDR3 is TGTGCCAGCAGCCTCTTCGGGGACAGGAACACTGAAGCTTTCTTT. Translation gives CASSLFGDRNTEAFF.